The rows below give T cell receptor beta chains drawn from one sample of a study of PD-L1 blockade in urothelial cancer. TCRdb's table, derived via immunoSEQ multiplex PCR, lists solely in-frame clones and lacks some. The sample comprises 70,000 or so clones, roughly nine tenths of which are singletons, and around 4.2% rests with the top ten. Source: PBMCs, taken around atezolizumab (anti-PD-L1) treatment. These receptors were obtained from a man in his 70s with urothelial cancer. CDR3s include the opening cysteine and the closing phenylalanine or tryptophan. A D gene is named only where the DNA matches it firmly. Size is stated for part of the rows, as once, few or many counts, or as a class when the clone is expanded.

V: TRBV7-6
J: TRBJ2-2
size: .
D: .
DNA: TGTGCCAGCAGCTTGACTCCGACCGGGGAGCTGTTTTTT
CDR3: CASSLTPTGELFF

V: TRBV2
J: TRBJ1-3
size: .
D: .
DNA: TGTGCCAGCCTCTCCCCGTGGGGGAGGGATTCTGGAAACACCATATATTTT
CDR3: CASLSPWGRDSGNTIYF

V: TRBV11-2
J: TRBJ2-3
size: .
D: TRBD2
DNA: TGTGCCAGCAGCTTAGATTCGGGGGGTACAGATACGCAGTATTTT
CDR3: CASSLDSGGTDTQYF

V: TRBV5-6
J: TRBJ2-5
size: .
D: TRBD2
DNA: TGTGCCAGCAGCTTATTTGCGGGAGGACCCCAAGAGACCCAGTACTTC
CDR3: CASSLFAGGPQETQYF

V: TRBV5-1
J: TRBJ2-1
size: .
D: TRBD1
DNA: TGCGCCAGCAGCTTGACGGGACAGGGGGAATATGAGCAGTTCTTC
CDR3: CASSLTGQGEYEQFF

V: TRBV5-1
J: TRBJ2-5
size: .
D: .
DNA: TGCGCCAGCAGCCCCGAACGGGGAGAGACCCAGTACTTC
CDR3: CASSPERGETQYF

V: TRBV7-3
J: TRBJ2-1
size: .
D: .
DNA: TGTGCCAGCAGCTTAAAGGGTAGAGAGGGTGAGCAGTTCTTC
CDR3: CASSLKGREGEQFF

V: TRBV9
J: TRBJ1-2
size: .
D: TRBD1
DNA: TGTGCCAGCAGCGTGGGGACAGGCAGTAGCTACACCTTC
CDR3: CASSVGTGSSYTF

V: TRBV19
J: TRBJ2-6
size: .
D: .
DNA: TGTGCCAGTACCTCGATGGCGGGCAGACCCTCTGGGGCCAACGTCCTGACTTTC
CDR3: CASTSMAGRPSGANVLTF

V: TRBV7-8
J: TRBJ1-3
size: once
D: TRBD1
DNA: TGTGCCAGCAGCGTATCAGGGGGCTCTGGAAACACCATATATTTT
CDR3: CASSVSGGSGNTIYF

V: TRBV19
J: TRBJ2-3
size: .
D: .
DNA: TGTGCCAGTACCAAAGGTCGTCGGGGCACAGATACGCAGTATTTT
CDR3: CASTKGRRGTDTQYF

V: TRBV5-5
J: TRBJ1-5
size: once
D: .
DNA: TGTGCCAGCAGCTTGGAAGGGGTACAGCCCCAGCATTTT
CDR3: CASSLEGVQPQHF

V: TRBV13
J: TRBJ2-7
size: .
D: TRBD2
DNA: TGTGCCAGCAGCTTCCTAGCGGGAGGGGGTCCCTACGAGCAGTACTTC
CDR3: CASSFLAGGGPYEQYF

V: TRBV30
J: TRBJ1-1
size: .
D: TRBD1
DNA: TGTGCCTGGAGTGGATCCCCGACAGGGGCAAACACTGAAGCTTTCTTT
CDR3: CAWSGSPTGANTEAFF

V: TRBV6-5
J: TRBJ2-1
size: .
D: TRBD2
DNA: TGTGCCAGCAGTAGGGGACTAGCGAACAATGAGCAGTTCTTC
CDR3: CASSRGLANNEQFF

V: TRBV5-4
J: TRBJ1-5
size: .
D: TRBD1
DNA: TGTGCCAGCAGCTTACAGGGGGGCAATCAGCCCCAGCATTTT
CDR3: CASSLQGGNQPQHF

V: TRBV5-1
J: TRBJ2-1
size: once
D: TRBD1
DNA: TGCGCCAGCAGCCCCGGACAGGGGGGCTACAATGAGCAGTTCTTC
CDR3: CASSPGQGGYNEQFF

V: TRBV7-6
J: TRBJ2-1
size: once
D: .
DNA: TGTGCCAGCAGCTTTGCTCACAGCTACAATGAGCAGTTCTTC
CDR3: CASSFAHSYNEQFF

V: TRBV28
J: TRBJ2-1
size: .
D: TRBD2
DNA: TGTGCCAGCAGAGGAGGCGGGAGCCATAATGAGCAGTTCTTC
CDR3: CASRGGGSHNEQFF

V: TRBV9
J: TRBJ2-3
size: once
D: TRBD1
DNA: TGTGCCAGCAGCCCCCGTACAGGGGGCACAGATACGCAGTATTTT
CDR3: CASSPRTGGTDTQYF

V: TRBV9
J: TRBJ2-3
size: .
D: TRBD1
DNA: TGTGCCAGCAGGGGACAGGGGGACAGGGATACGCAGTATTTT
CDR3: CASRGQGDRDTQYF

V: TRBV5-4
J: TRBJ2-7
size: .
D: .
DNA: TGTGCCAGCAGGAGGGATATCGGCGAGCAGTACTTC
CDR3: CASRRDIGEQYF

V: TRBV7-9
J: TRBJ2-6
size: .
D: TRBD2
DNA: TGTGCCAGCAGCGCGGGGGGCTCTGGGGCCAACGTCCTGACTTTC
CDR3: CASSAGGSGANVLTF

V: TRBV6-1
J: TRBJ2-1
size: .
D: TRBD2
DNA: TGTGCCAGCAGTCCCAGCGGGAGCTCCTACAATGAGCAGTTCTTC
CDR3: CASSPSGSSYNEQFF

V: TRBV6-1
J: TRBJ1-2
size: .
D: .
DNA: TGTGCCAGCAGTGCTAGGACAGTAAACTATGGCTACACCTTC
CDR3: CASSARTVNYGYTF

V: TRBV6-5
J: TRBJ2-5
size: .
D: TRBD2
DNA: TGTGCCACCGCCCCTAGCGGGGAACAAGAGACCCAGTACTTC
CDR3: CATAPSGEQETQYF

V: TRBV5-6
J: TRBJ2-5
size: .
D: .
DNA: TGTGCCAGCAGCTTGTTGCTGAGTCAAGAGACCCAGTACTTC
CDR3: CASSLLLSQETQYF

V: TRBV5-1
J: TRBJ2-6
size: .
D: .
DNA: TGCGCCAGCAGCTTGGTCGGGACACTCTCCTACTCTGGGGCCAACGTCCTGACTTTC
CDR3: CASSLVGTLSYSGANVLTF

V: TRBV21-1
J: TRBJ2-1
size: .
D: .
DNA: TGTGCCAGCAGCAAAGTGCTATATGAGCAGTTCTTC
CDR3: CASSKVLYEQFF

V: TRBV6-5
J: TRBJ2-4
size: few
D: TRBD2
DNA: TGTGCCAGCAGTATGACTAGCGGGTGGGACATTCAGTACTTC
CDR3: CASSMTSGWDIQYF

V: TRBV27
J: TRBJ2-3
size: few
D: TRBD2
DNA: TGTGCCAGCAGTTGGGCTAGCGGGAGTGTGACAGATACGCAGTATTTT
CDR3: CASSWASGSVTDTQYF